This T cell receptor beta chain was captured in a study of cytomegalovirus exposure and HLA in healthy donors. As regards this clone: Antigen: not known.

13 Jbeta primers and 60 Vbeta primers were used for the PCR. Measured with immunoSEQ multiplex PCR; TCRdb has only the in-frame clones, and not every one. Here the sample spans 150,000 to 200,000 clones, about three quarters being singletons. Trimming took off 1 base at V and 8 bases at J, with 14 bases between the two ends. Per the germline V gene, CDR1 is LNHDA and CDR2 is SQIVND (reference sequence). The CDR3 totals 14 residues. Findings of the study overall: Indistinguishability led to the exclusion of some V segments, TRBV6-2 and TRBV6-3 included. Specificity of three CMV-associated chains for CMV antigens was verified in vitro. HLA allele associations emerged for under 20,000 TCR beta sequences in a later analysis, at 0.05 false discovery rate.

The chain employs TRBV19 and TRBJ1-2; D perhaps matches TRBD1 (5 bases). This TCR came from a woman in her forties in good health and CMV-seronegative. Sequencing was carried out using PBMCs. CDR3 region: CASSIGRRVGGYTF. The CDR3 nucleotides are TGTGCCAGTAGTATAGGGCGCAGGGTGGGAGGCTACACCTTC.